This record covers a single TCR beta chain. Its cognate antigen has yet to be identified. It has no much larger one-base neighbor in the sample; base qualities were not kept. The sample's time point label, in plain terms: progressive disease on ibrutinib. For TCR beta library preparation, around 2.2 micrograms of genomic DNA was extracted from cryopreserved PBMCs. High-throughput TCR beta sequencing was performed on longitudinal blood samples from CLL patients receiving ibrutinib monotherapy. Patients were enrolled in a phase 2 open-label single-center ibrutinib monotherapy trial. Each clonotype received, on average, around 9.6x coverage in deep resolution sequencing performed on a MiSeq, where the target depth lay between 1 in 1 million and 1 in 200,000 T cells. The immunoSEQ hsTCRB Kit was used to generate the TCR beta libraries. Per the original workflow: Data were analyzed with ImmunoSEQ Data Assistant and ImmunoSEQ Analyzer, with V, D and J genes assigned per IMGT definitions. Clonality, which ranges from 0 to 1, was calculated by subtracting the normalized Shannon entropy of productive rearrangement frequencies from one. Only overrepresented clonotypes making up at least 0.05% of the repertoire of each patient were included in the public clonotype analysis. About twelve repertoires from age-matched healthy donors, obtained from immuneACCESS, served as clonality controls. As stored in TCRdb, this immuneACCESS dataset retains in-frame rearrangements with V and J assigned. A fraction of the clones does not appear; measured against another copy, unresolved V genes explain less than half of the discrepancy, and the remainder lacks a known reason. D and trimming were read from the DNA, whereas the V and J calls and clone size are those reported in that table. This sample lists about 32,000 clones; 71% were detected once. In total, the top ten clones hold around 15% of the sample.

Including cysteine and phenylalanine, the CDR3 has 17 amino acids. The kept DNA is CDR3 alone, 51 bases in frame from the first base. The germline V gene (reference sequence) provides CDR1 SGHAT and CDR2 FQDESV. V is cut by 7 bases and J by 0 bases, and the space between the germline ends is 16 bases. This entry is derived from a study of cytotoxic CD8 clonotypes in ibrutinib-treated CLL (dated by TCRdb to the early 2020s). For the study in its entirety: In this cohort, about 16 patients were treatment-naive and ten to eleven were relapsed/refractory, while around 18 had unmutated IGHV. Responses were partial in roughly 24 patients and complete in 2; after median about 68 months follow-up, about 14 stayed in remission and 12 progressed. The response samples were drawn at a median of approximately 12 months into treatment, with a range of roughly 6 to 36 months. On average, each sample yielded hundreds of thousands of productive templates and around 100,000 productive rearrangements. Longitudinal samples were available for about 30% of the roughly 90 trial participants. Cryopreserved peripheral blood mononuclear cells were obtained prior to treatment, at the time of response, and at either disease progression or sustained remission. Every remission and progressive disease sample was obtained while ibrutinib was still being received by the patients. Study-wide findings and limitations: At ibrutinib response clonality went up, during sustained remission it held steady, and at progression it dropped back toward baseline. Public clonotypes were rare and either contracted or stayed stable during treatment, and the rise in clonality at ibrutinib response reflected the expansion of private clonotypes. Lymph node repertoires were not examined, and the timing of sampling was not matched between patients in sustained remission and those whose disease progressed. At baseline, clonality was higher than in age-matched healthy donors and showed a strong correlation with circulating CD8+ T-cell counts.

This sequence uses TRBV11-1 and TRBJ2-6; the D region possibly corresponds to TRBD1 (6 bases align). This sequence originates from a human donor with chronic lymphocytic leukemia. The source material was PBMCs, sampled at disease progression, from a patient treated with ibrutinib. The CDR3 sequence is CASIPRQALSGANVLTF. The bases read TGTGCCAGCATCCCTCGACAGGCCCTCTCTGGGGCCAACGTCCTGACTTTC.